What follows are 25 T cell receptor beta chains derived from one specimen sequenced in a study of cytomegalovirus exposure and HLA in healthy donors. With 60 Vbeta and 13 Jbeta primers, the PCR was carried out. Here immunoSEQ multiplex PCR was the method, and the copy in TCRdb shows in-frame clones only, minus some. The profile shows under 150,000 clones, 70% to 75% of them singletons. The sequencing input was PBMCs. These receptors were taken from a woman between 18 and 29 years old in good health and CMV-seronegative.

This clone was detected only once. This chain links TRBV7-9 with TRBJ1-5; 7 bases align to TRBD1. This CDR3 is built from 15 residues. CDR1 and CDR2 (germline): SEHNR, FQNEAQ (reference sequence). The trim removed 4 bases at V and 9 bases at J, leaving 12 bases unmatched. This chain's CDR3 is CASSYGDSLVWPQHF. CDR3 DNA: TGTGCCAGCAGCTACGGGGACAGCCTGGTGTGGCCCCAGCATTTT. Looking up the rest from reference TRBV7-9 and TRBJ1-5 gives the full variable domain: DTGVSQNPRHKITKRGQNVTFRCDPISEHNRLYWYRQTLGQGPEFLTYFQNEAQLEKSRLLSDRFSAERPKGSFSTLEIQRTEQGDSAMYLCASSYGDSLVWPQHFGDGTRLSIL.

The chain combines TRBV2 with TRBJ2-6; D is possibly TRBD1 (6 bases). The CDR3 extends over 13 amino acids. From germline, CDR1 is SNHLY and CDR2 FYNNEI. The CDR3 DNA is TGTGCAGATCAGGGGAGTGGGGCCAACGTCCTGACTTTC. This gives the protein CADQGSGANVLTF.

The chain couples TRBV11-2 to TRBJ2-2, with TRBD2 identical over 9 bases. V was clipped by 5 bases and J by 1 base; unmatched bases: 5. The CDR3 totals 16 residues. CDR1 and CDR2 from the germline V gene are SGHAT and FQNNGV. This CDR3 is CASSPGLAQNTGELFF. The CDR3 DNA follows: TGTGCCAGCAGCCCCGGACTAGCGCAGAACACCGGGGAGCTGTTTTTT.

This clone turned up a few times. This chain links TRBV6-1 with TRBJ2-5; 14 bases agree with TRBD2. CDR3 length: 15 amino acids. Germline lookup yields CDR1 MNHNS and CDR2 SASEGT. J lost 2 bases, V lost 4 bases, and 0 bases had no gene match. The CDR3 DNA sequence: TGTGCCAGCAGTGGACTAGCGGGGGGGCAAGAGACCCAGTACTTC. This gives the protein CASSGLAGGQETQYF.

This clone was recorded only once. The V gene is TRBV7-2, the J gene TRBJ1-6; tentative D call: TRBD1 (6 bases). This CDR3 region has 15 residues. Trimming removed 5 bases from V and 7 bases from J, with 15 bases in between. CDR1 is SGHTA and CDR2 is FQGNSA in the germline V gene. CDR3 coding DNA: TGTGCCAGCAGCCAAGAGGCACAGGGAAATTCACCCCTCCACTTT. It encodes CASSQEAQGNSPLHF.

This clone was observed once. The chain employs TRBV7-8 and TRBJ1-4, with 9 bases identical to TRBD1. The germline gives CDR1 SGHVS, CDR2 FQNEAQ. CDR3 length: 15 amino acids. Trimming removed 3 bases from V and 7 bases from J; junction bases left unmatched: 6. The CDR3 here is CASSFYRGLSEKLFF. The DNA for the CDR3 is TGTGCCAGCAGCTTCTACAGGGGGCTAAGTGAAAAACTGTTTTTT. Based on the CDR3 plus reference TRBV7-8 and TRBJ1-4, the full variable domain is GAGVSQSPRYKVAKRGQDVALRCDPISGHVSLFWYQQALGQGPEFLTYFQNEAQLDKSGLPSDRFFAERPEGSVSTLKIQRTQQEDSAVYLCASSFYRGLSEKLFFGSGTQLSVL.

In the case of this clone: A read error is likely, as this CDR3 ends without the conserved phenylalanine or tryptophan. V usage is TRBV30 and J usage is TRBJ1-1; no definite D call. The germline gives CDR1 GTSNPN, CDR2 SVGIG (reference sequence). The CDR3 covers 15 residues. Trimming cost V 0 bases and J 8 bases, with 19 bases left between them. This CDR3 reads CAWSVIGLPLQEAFV. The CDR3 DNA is TGTGCCTGGAGTGTAATTGGACTGCCACTTCAGGAAGCTTTCGTT.

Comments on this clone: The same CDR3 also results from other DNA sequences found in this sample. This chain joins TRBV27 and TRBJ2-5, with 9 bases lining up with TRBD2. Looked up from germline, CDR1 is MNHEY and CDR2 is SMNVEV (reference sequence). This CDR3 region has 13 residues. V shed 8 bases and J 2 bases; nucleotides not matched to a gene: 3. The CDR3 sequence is CASAGGNQETQYF. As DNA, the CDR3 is TGTGCCAGCGCGGGAGGGAATCAAGAGACCCAGTACTTC.

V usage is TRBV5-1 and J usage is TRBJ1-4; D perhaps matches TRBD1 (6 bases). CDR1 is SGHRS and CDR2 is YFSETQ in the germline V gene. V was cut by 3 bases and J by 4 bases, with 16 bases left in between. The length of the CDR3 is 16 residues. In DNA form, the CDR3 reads TGCGCCAGCAGCTCAAAAGGACAGCACGGTAATGAAAAACTGTTTTTT. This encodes CASSSKGQHGNEKLFF. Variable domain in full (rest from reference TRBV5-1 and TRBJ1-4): KAGVTQTPRYLIKTRGQQVTLSCSPISGHRSVSWYQQTPGQGLQFLFEYFSETQRNKGNFPGRFSGRQFSNSRSEMNVSTLELGDSALYLCASSSKGQHGNEKLFFGSGTQLSVL.

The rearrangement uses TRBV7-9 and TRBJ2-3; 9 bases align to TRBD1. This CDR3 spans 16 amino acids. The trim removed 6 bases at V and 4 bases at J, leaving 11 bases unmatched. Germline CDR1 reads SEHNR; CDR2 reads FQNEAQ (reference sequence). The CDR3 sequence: CASSRDRVFVADTQYF. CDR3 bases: TGTGCCAGCAGTCGGGACAGGGTTTTTGTGGCAGATACGCAGTATTTT. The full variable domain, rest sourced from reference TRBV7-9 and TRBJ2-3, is DTGVSQNPRHKITKRGQNVTFRCDPISEHNRLYWYRQTLGQGPEFLTYFQNEAQLEKSRLLSDRFSAERPKGSFSTLEIQRTEQGDSAMYLCASSRDRVFVADTQYFGPGTRLTVL.

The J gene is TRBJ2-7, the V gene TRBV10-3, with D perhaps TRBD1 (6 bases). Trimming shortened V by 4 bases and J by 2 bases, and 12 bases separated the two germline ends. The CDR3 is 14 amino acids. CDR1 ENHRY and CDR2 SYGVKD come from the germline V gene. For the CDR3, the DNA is TGTGCCATCAGTGTCGGGACAAAAGCCTACGAGCAGTACTTC. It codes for CAISVGTKAYEQYF.

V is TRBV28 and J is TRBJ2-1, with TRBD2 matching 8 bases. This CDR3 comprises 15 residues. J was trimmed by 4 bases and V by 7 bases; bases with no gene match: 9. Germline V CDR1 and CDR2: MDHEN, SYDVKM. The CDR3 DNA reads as TGTGCCAGCACCCGGGGGGGGGCTAATTACAATGAGCAGTTCTTC. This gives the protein CASTRGGANYNEQFF.

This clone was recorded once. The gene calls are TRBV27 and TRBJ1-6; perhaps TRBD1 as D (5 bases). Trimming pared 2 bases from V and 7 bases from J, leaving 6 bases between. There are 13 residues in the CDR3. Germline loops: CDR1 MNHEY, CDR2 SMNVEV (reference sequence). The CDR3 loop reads CASSLDSNSPLHF. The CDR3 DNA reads TGTGCCAGCAGTTTAGACAGCAATTCACCCCTCCACTTT.

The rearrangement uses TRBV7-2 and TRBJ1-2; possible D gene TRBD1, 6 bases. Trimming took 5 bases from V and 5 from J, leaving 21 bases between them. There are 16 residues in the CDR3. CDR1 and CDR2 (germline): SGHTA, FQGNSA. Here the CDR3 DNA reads TGTGCCAGCAGCCTATCCGGGACACAAGGGGTATATGGCTACACCTTC. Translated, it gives CASSLSGTQGVYGYTF.

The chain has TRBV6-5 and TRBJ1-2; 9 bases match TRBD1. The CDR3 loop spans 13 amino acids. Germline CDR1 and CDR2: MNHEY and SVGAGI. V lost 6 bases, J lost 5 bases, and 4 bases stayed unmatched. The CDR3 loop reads CASSPTGGYGYTF. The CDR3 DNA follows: TGTGCCAGCAGCCCGACAGGGGGATATGGCTACACCTTC.

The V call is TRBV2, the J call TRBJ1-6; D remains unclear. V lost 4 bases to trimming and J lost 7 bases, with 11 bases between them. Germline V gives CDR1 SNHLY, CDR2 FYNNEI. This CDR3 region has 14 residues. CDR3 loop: CASSVGDTNSPLHF. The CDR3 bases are TGTGCCAGCAGTGTGGGCGACACAAATTCACCCCTCCACTTT.

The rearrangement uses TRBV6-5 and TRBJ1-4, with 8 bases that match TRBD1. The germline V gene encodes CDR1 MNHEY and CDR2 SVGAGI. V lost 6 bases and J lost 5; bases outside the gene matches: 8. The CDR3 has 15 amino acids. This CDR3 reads CASSQPAGGNEKLFF. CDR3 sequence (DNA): TGTGCCAGCAGCCAGCCCGCAGGGGGCAATGAAAAACTGTTTTTT.

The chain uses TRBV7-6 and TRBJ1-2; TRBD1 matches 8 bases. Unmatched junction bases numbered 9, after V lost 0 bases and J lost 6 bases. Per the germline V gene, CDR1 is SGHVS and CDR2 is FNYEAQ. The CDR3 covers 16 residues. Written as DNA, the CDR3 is TGTGCCAGCAGCTTAGCCCCGGCAGGGGGCACGAATGGCTACACCTTC. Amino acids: CASSLAPAGGTNGYTF.

This chain's CDR3 is CASRVGHGDYNSPLHF. CDR3 DNA: TGCGCCAGCAGAGTCGGACACGGCGACTATAATTCACCCCTCCACTTT. The chain combines TRBV5-1 with TRBJ1-6, with TRBD1 as a possible D gene (5 bases). The CDR3 runs to 16 residues. Trimming cost V 5 bases and J 3 bases, with 15 bases left between them. The germline V gene encodes CDR1 SGHRS and CDR2 YFSETQ. The variable domain in full, with the rest retrieved from reference TRBV5-1 and TRBJ1-6, is KAGVTQTPRYLIKTRGQQVTLSCSPISGHRSVSWYQQTPGQGLQFLFEYFSETQRNKGNFPGRFSGRQFSNSRSEMNVSTLELGDSALYLCASRVGHGDYNSPLHFGNGTRLTVT.

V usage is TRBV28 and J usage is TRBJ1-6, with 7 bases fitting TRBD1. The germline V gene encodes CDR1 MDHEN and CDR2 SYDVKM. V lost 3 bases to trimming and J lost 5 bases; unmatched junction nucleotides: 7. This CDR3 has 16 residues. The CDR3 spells CASSLRQGQNNSPLHF. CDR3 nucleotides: TGTGCCAGCAGTTTGAGGCAGGGACAGAATAATTCACCCCTCCACTTT.

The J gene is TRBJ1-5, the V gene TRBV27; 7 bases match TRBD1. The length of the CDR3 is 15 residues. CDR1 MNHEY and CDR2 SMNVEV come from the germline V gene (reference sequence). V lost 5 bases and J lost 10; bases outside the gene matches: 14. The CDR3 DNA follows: TGTGCCAGCAGTGACAGGGCAACGGCGGTCCATCCCCAGCATTTT. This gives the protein CASSDRATAVHPQHF.

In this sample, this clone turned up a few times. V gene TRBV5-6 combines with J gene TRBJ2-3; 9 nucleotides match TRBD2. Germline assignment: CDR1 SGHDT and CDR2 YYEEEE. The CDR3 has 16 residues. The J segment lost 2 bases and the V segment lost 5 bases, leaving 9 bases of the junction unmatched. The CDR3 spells CASRPRLAVNTDTQYF. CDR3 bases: TGTGCCAGCAGACCTCGACTAGCGGTGAACACAGATACGCAGTATTTT.

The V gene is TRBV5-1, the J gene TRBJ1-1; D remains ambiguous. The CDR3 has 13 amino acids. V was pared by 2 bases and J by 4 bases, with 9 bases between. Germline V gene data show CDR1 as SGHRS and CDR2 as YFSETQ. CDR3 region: CASSLQDATEAFF. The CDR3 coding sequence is TGCGCCAGCAGCTTACAAGATGCCACTGAAGCTTTCTTT.

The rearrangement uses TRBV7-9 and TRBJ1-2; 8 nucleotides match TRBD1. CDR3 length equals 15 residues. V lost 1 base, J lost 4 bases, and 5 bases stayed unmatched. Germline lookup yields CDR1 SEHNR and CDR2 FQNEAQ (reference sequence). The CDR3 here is CASSLGQGATYGYTF. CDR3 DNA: TGTGCCAGCAGCTTAGGGCAGGGGGCAACCTATGGCTACACCTTC.

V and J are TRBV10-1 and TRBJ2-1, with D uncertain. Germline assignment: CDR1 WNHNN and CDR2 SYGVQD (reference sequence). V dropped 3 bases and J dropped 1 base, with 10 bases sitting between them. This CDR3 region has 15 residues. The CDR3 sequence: CASSDGGSSYNEQFF. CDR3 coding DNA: TGCGCCAGCAGTGATGGCGGTAGTTCCTACAATGAGCAGTTCTTC.